These 18 T cell receptor beta chains were sequenced from one sample in a study of cytomegalovirus exposure and HLA in healthy donors. PCR involved 60 Vbeta and 13 Jbeta primers. Only in-frame clones appear in the TCRdb table, and some are missing; sequencing was by immunoSEQ multiplex PCR. This table holds 130,000 or so clones, 77% found once. Source material: PBMCs. The receptors come from a male donor in good health and CMV-seropositive.

The chain joins TRBV6-4 to TRBJ2-1; 7 bases are shared with TRBD2. In germline, CDR1 is MRHNA, CDR2 SNTAGT. This CDR3 region has 13 residues. The V and J ends lost 3 bases and 8 bases, in that order; junction bases with no gene match: 4. The chain's CDR3 is CASSEGTTDEQFF. In DNA form, the CDR3 reads TGTGCCAGCAGTGAAGGGACTACGGATGAGCAGTTCTTC.

This clone occurred once. The chain combines TRBV5-1 with TRBJ2-5; 11 positions match TRBD2. CDR1 is SGHRS and CDR2 is YFSETQ in the germline V gene. V lost 3 bases and J lost 1; bases outside the gene matches: 5. The CDR3 sequence is 16 residues long. CDR3 sequence: CASSSGLAASQETQYF. The CDR3 nucleotides are TGCGCCAGCAGCTCGGGACTAGCGGCCAGCCAAGAGACCCAGTACTTC.

V is TRBV6-4 and J is TRBJ2-1; 11 nucleotides align to TRBD2. Germline V CDR1 and CDR2: MRHNA, SNTAGT. CDR3 length: 16 residues. V lost 3 bases to trimming and J lost 7 bases; unmatched junction nucleotides: 8. As DNA, the CDR3 is TGTGCCAGCAGTGAGATAGCGGGGGGGCCCGGGAATGAGCAGTTCTTC. Protein product: CASSEIAGGPGNEQFF.

The gene calls are TRBV7-8 and TRBJ2-3, with a weak D call TRBD1 (6 bases). Germline V lookup: CDR1 SGHVS, CDR2 FQNEAQ. This CDR3 spans 12 amino acids. V lost 4 bases and J lost 4, with 6 bases in between. The CDR3 sequence: CASSSGADTQYF. CDR3 nucleotides: TGTGCCAGCAGCTCAGGGGCAGATACGCAGTATTTT.

Here the CDR3 reads CAIKQGVNEKLFF. Here the CDR3 DNA reads TGTGCCATCAAGCAGGGGGTAAATGAAAAACTGTTTTTT. The chain links TRBV10-3 to TRBJ1-4, with 7 bases aligning to TRBD1. With 7 bases clipped from V and 5 bases from J, the junction kept 4 bases outside the gene matches. Germline V CDR1 and CDR2: ENHRY, SYGVKD. This CDR3 has 13 residues.

V usage is TRBV10-3 and J usage is TRBJ1-1, with no clear D. Germline loops: CDR1 ENHRY, CDR2 SYGVKD. Trimming took off 3 bases at V and 6 bases at J, with 8 bases between the two ends. The CDR3 has 12 amino acids. CDR3 sequence (DNA): TGTGCCATCAGTGATTGGGGAGCTGAAGCTTTCTTT. Protein sequence: CAISDWGAEAFF.

The CDR3 here is CATAGLGNTEAFF. The CDR3 nucleotides are TGTGCCACCGCGGGGCTTGGGAACACTGAAGCTTTCTTT. The rearrangement links TRBV10-3 to TRBJ1-1; maybe TRBD1 (5 bases). The V end lost 10 bases, the J end lost 1 base, and 13 bases lay between the germline ends. This CDR3 spans 13 amino acids. The germline CDR1 and CDR2 sequences are ENHRY and SYGVKD.

The gene calls are TRBV7-2 and TRBJ2-1; 13 nucleotides agree with TRBD2. The germline V gene has CDR1 SGHTA and CDR2 FQGNSA. This CDR3 is 16 amino acids long. After removal of 5 bases from V and 6 bases from J, the junction contained 7 bases not matched to a gene. The CDR3 spells CASSTNRLAGGNEQFF. As DNA, the CDR3 is TGTGCCAGCAGCACAAATAGACTAGCGGGAGGCAATGAGCAGTTCTTC.

V and J are TRBV7-9 and TRBJ1-4; 9 bases map to TRBD1. The CDR3 runs 17 residues. V lost 3 bases to trimming and J lost 7 bases; unmatched junction nucleotides: 12. Germline V lookup: CDR1 SEHNR, CDR2 FQNEAQ (reference sequence). The CDR3 here is CASSFYRGPRRSEKLFF. The CDR3 DNA follows: TGTGCCAGCAGCTTTTACAGGGGGCCCCGGAGAAGTGAAAAACTGTTTTTT. Full variable domain (missing parts from reference TRBV7-9 and TRBJ1-4): DTGVSQNPRHKITKRGQNVTFRCDPISEHNRLYWYRQTLGQGPEFLTYFQNEAQLEKSRLLSDRFSAERPKGSFSTLEIQRTEQGDSAMYLCASSFYRGPRRSEKLFFGSGTQLSVL.

This sequence joins TRBV2 and TRBJ1-3, with a possible D match to TRBD1 (6 bases). The CDR3 has 15 amino acids. CDR1 is SNHLY and CDR2 is FYNNEI in the germline V gene. V lost 5 bases and J lost 0, with 11 bases in between. In nucleotides, the CDR3 is TGTGCCAGCAGTCTAGGACAGAGCTCTGGAAACACCATATATTTT. Translation gives CASSLGQSSGNTIYF.

V is TRBV6-5 and J is TRBJ1-1; D uncertain. CDR1 and CDR2 from the germline V gene are MNHEY and SVGAGI. Trimming pared 2 bases from V and 0 bases from J, leaving 4 bases between. This CDR3 comprises 13 residues. CDR3: CASSYQVNTEAFF. CDR3 DNA: TGTGCCAGCAGTTACCAGGTGAACACTGAAGCTTTCTTT.

The V gene is TRBV5-1, the J gene TRBJ2-3; D gene uncertain. Germline assignment: CDR1 SGHRS and CDR2 YFSETQ. V was clipped by 1 base and J by 0 bases, with 3 bases between them. The CDR3 extends over 13 amino acids. CDR3 in DNA: TGCGCCAGCAGCTTGACTAGCACAGATACGCAGTATTTT. It encodes CASSLTSTDTQYF.

This chain links TRBV11-2 with TRBJ2-1; D not certain. Germline lookup yields CDR1 SGHAT and CDR2 FQNNGV. The ends were cut back, 5 bases at V and 0 bases at J, with 8 bases in the middle. This CDR3 is built from 14 residues. The CDR3 DNA reads TGTGCCAGCAGCCGAGATAGCTCCTACAATGAGCAGTTCTTC. It codes for CASSRDSSYNEQFF. The whole variable domain, remainder taken from reference TRBV11-2 and TRBJ2-1, is EAGVAQSPRYKIIEKRQSVAFWCNPISGHATLYWYQQILGQGPKLLIQFQNNGVVDDSQLPKDRFSAERLKGVDSTLKIQPAKLEDSAVYLCASSRDSSYNEQFFGPGTRLTVL.

This sequence joins TRBV6-4 and TRBJ1-5; 9 nucleotides match TRBD1. The germline V gene encodes CDR1 MRHNA and CDR2 SNTAGT. After removal of 6 bases from V and 3 bases from J, the junction contained 3 bases not matched to a gene. The CDR3 spans 14 residues. CDR3 DNA: TGTGCCAGCAGCCGGACAGGGGACAATCAGCCCCAGCATTTT. Amino acid sequence: CASSRTGDNQPQHF.

V usage is TRBV2 and J usage is TRBJ1-1; no clear D. Germline CDR1 reads SNHLY; CDR2 reads FYNNEI. CDR3 length: 13 amino acids. Trimming cost V 7 bases and J 2 bases, with 11 bases left between them. The CDR3 protein is CASTTRVNTEAFF. CDR3 DNA: TGTGCCAGCACCACCCGGGTAAACACTGAAGCTTTCTTT.

CDR3: CASSENPGRTVRQPQHF. The CDR3 bases are TGTGCCAGCAGTGAAAATCCGGGACGGACAGTTCGGCAGCCCCAGCATTTT. The chain couples TRBV2 to TRBJ1-5; perhaps TRBD1 as D (6 bases). V gave up 2 bases and J gave up 7 bases, with 21 bases separating them. CDR3 size: 17 residues. Germline loops: CDR1 SNHLY, CDR2 FYNNEI.

This clone showed up just once. The chain employs TRBV2 and TRBJ2-7; D gene uncertain. Trimming shortened V by 6 bases and J by 1 base, and 16 bases separated the two germline ends. Germline V gene data show CDR1 as SNHLY and CDR2 as FYNNEI. The CDR3 runs to 15 residues. The CDR3 loop reads CASRTANNPSYEQYF. The CDR3 DNA reads as TGTGCCAGCAGAACAGCAAACAACCCGTCCTACGAGCAGTACTTC.

The J gene is TRBJ2-1, the V gene TRBV28; D is undetermined. The CDR3 covers 14 residues. Germline lookup yields CDR1 MDHEN and CDR2 SYDVKM. Trimming shortened V by 6 bases and J by 0 bases, and 9 bases separated the two germline ends. The CDR3 bases are TGTGCCAGCAGACAGTACCGCTCCTACAATGAGCAGTTCTTC. Its translation is CASRQYRSYNEQFF.